One and the same sample provided the 17 T cell receptor beta chains below, sequenced in a study of T cell repertoires in cytomegalovirus infection. For these TCRs, the target antigens are not known. Each CDR3 protein is one row after TCRdb ran MiXCR on the reads. The sample lists around 100,000 distinct CDR3 sequences; about a tenth were seen once. The specimen sequenced was PBMCs, sequenced either directly or after in vitro stimulation (not recorded which). These receptor sequences come from a human donor in good health (CMV status not recorded). Some clones in this sample may be carry-over from other donors' samples.

The CDR3 DNA is TGTGCCAGCAGTTTAGCCGGCCCCCGGGAGACCCAGTACTTC. Residues: CASSLAGPRETQYF. The chain combines TRBV27 with TRBJ2-5; D not resolved. This CDR3 spans 14 amino acids. Trimming took off 2 bases at V and 5 bases at J, with 12 bases between the two ends. CDR1 and CDR2 (germline): MNHEY, SMNVEV (reference sequence).

This clonotype has a count of ten or more. The chain uses TRBV6-5 and TRBJ2-2, with 7 bases fitting TRBD1. The germline CDR1 and CDR2 sequences are MNHEY and SVGAGI. Trimming removed 4 bases from V and 4 bases from J; junction bases left unmatched: 9. The CDR3 contains 16 residues. The CDR3 spells CASSLDRALITGELFF. CDR3 coding DNA: TGTGCCAGCAGTTTAGACAGGGCGTTGATCACCGGGGAGCTGTTTTTT.

This clonotype has a single count. For the CDR3, the DNA is TGTGCCAGCAGGGATTGGGACAGGGGCAACACTGAAGCTTTCTTT. It encodes CASRDWDRGNTEAFF. The chain is built from TRBV7-9 and TRBJ1-1; TRBD1 matches at 10 bases. J was trimmed by 2 bases and V by 6 bases; bases with no gene match: 6. Germline V lookup: CDR1 SEHNR, CDR2 FQNEAQ (reference sequence). The CDR3 sequence is 15 residues long.

This chain links TRBV24-1 with TRBJ2-5; 8 nucleotides agree with TRBD2. With V trimmed by 3 bases and J by 2 bases, 7 bases remained unmatched. Germline CDR1 and CDR2: KGHDR and SFDVKD. There are 16 residues in the CDR3. CDR3 loop: CATSDESGSAQETQYF. For the CDR3, the DNA is TGTGCCACCAGTGATGAGAGCGGGAGCGCACAAGAGACCCAGTACTTC.

This clonotype was counted many times. This chain uses TRBV7-8 with TRBJ2-7; D is possibly TRBD2 (6 bases). CDR3 length: 17 amino acids. The germline gives CDR1 SGHVS, CDR2 FQNEAQ. The V end lost 0 bases, the J end lost 7 bases, and 22 bases lay between the germline ends. DNA of the CDR3: TGTGCCAGCAGCTTAGCGCTAAGTAGCGGCCATGGTATGGAGCAGTACTTC. Its translation: CASSLALSSGHGMEQYF.

This clonotype was seen more than once but under ten times. The chain joins TRBV20-1 to TRBJ1-1; D might be TRBD1 (6 bases). Trimming shortened V by 6 bases and J by 4 bases, and 12 bases separated the two germline ends. This CDR3 is 12 amino acids long. Germline CDR1 reads DFQATT; CDR2 reads SNEGSKA (reference sequence). The CDR3 here is CSASQGRTEAFF. The CDR3 DNA sequence: TGCAGTGCCAGTCAGGGGCGCACTGAAGCTTTCTTT.

V is TRBV5-6 and J is TRBJ2-5, with D possibly matching TRBD1 (5 bases). The CDR3 spans 16 residues. CDR1 and CDR2 (germline): SGHDT, YYEEEE. V gave up 2 bases and J gave up 2 bases, with 16 bases separating them. CDR3 nucleotide sequence: TGTGCCAGCAGCTTCCCTAACCGACAGCAACAAGAGACCCAGTACTTC. Amino acids: CASSFPNRQQQETQYF. The complete variable domain, with remaining parts taken from reference TRBV5-6 and TRBJ2-5, reads DAGVTQSPTHLIKTRGQQVTLRCSPKSGHDTVSWYQQALGQGPQFIFQYYEEEERQRGNFPDRFSGHQFPNYSSELNVNALLLGDSALYLCASSFPNRQQQETQYFGPGTRLLVL.

This clonotype has more than one count but fewer than ten. The V call is TRBV4-3, the J call TRBJ2-3; possibly TRBD1 or TRBD2 for D (5 bases each). Trimming shortened V by 0 bases and J by 3 bases, and 10 bases separated the two germline ends. Germline lookup yields CDR1 LGHNA and CDR2 YSLEER. The CDR3 spans 15 residues. The CDR3 spells CASSQEGVGTDTQYF. In DNA, the CDR3 is TGCGCCAGCAGCCAAGAGGGGGTTGGGACAGATACGCAGTATTTT.

This clonotype was observed a handful of times. The rearrangement links TRBV7-2 to TRBJ2-3; 9 bases line up with TRBD2. Germline values: CDR1 SGHTA, CDR2 FQGNSA. This CDR3 has 15 amino acids. J gave up 1 base and V 6 bases, and 5 bases lay outside the gene matches. The CDR3 protein is CASRSSGIRTDTQYF. In nucleotides, the CDR3 is TGTGCCAGCAGGTCTAGCGGGATTCGCACAGATACGCAGTATTTT. The entire variable domain, with the rest obtained from reference TRBV7-2 and TRBJ2-3, is as follows: GAGVSQSPSNKVTEKGKDVELRCDPISGHTALYWYRQSLGQGLEFLIYFQGNSAPDKSGLPSDRFSAERTGGSVSTLTIQRTQQEDSAVYLCASRSSGIRTDTQYFGPGTRLTVL.

This clonotype appeared a few times. The chain couples TRBV5-4 to TRBJ1-1, with a weak D call TRBD1 (5 bases). Germline CDR1 is SGHNT and CDR2 is YYREEE (reference sequence). This CDR3 is built from 14 residues. V gave up 4 bases and J gave up 2 bases, with 12 bases separating them. Written as DNA, the CDR3 is TGTGCCAGCAGCCCGATGACAGTTAACACTGAAGCTTTCTTT. Translating it yields CASSPMTVNTEAFF. The entire variable domain, with the rest obtained from reference TRBV5-4 and TRBJ1-1, is as follows: ETGVTQSPTHLIKTRGQQVTLRCSSQSGHNTVSWYQQALGQGPQFIFQYYREEENGRGNFPPRFSGLQFPNYSSELNVNALELDDSALYLCASSPMTVNTEAFFGQGTRLTVV.

This chain connects TRBV20-1 to TRBJ1-1; the D gene is possibly TRBD1 (6 bases). Germline lookup yields CDR1 DFQATT and CDR2 SNEGSKA (reference sequence). The V end was cut by 0 bases, the J end by 1 base, with 12 bases between. CDR3 length: 15 residues. Written as DNA, the CDR3 is TGCAGTGCTAGAGATCCTGGACAGTCGAACACTGAAGCTTTCTTT. This codes for CSARDPGQSNTEAFF.

This chain connects TRBV30 to TRBJ1-4; the match to TRBD1 covers 8 bases. In germline, CDR1 is GTSNPN, CDR2 SVGIG (reference sequence). The trim removed 7 bases at V and 3 bases at J, leaving 4 bases unmatched. The CDR3 totals 13 residues. CDR3 region: CAYSTGANEKLFF. The CDR3 nucleotides are TGTGCCTATTCGACAGGGGCTAATGAAAAACTGTTTTTT.

This clonotype was observed a handful of times. This CDR3 is CASSATGKTKLFF. In nucleotides, the CDR3 is TGTGCCAGCAGTGCGACCGGGAAAACCAAACTGTTTTTT. The chain combines TRBV25-1 with TRBJ1-4, with D unclear. The length of the CDR3 is 13 residues. Germline V lookup: CDR1 MGHDK, CDR2 SYGVNS. V gave up 4 bases and J gave up 11 bases, with 14 bases separating them.

This clonotype was found many times. The J gene is TRBJ2-1, the V gene TRBV7-2; D unclear. This CDR3 is built from 15 residues. CDR1 and CDR2 from the germline V gene are SGHTA and FQGNSA. The ends were cut back, 1 base at V and 6 bases at J, with 13 bases in the middle. DNA of the CDR3: TGTGCCAGCAGCTTAGGGGGAAGACTGATCAATGAGCAGTTCTTC. Translation: CASSLGGRLINEQFF.

The chain joins TRBV7-9 to TRBJ1-3; no reliable D call. Trimming cost V 5 bases and J 4 bases, with 12 bases left between them. This CDR3 has 14 residues. Germline V gene lookup returns CDR1 SEHNR and CDR2 FQNEAQ (reference sequence). This CDR3 reads CASSPLGRGNTIYF. CDR3 nucleotides: TGTGCCAGCAGCCCACTGGGCCGCGGAAACACCATATATTTT. The variable domain in full, completed from reference TRBV7-9 and TRBJ1-3, reads DTGVSQNPRHKITKRGQNVTFRCDPISEHNRLYWYRQTLGQGPEFLTYFQNEAQLEKSRLLSDRFSAERPKGSFSTLEIQRTEQGDSAMYLCASSPLGRGNTIYFGEGSWLTVV.

The V and J genes are TRBV5-8 and TRBJ2-5; 13 bases map to TRBD2. This CDR3 region has 16 residues. Losses at the gene ends were 2 bases for V and 1 base for J; bases not matched to a gene: 2. Germline loops: CDR1 SGHTS, CDR2 YDEGEE. The CDR3 bases are TGTGCCAGCAGCTTCGGACTAGCGGGAGTCCAAGAGACCCAGTACTTC. The encoded protein is CASSFGLAGVQETQYF.

This clonotype was seen ten or more times. This chain uses TRBV7-2 with TRBJ1-1, with D uncertain. Per the germline V gene, CDR1 is SGHTA and CDR2 is FQGNSA. The CDR3 is 15 amino acids. V lost 5 bases, J lost 1 base, and 14 bases lay in between. CDR3 nucleotide sequence: TGTGCCAGCAGCCTAGACGGCGGTAAGAACACTGAAGCTTTCTTT. Translation: CASSLDGGKNTEAFF.